What follows is one T cell receptor beta chain and its context. No antigen is known for it. Time point indicated: week 5, during vaccination. The vaccine gave 300 ug of a 20-mer mutant IDH1 peptide subcutaneously per dose. The data were taken from a study of a mutant IDH1 vaccine in newly diagnosed glioma. At the level of the study: Vaccine administration was initiated 4-6 weeks following radiotherapy alone, or with temozolomide cycles. Former treatment meant radiotherapy, temozolomide, or both; the majority had gotten both. Treatment recipients were about 62% male and 37.5% female, and their mean age was approximately 43 years.

The data were produced by immunoSEQ multiplex PCR, yet TCRdb's version contains in-frame clones alone and is incomplete. The sample consists of roughly 51,000 clones, over 70% of them appearing once. General observations from the study: Among top peripheral T cell clonotypes, changes seemed unrelated to pseudoprogression.

V was shortened by 2 bases and J by 5 bases, with 10 bases between the two germline ends. Germline assignment: CDR1 SEHNR and CDR2 FQNEAQ (reference sequence). This CDR3 contains 14 residues. The genes are TRBV7-9 and TRBJ2-1; possibly TRBD2 for D (5 bases). This specimen was PBMCs, taken from a glioma patient whose treatment included an IDH1 peptide vaccine. The sequence was obtained from a young man with glioma. The CDR3 coding sequence is TGTGCCAGCAGCTTAATCACGGGGAACAATGAGCAGTTCTTC. Its translation is CASSLITGNNEQFF. The whole variable domain, remainder taken from reference TRBV7-9 and TRBJ2-1, is DTGVSQNPRHKITKRGQNVTFRCDPISEHNRLYWYRQTLGQGPEFLTYFQNEAQLEKSRLLSDRFSAERPKGSFSTLEIQRTEQGDSAMYLCASSLITGNNEQFFGPGTRLTVL.